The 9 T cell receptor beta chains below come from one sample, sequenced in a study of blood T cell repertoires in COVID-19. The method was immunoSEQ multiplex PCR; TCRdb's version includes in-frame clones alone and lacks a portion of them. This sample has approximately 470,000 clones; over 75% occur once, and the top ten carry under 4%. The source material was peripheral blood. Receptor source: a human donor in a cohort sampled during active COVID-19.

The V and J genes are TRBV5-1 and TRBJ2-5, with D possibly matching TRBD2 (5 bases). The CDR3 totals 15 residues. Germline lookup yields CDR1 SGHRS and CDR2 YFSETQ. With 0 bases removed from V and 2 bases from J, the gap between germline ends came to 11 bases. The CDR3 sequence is CASSLEIGGQETQYF. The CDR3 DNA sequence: TGCGCCAGCAGCTTGGAAATCGGCGGGCAAGAGACCCAGTACTTC.

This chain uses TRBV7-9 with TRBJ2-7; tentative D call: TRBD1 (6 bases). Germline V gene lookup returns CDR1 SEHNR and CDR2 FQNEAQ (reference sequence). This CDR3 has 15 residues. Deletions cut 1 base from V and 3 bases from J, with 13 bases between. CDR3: CASSLGGPIRYEQYF. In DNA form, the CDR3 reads TGTGCCAGCAGCTTAGGGGGGCCGATCCGCTACGAGCAGTACTTC.

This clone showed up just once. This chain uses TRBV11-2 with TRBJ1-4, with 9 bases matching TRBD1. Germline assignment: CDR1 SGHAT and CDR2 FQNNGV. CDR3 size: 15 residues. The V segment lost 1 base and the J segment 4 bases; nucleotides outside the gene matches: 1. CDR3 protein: CASSLGTGDNEKLFF. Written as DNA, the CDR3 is TGTGCCAGCAGCTTAGGGACAGGGGATAATGAAAAACTGTTTTTT.

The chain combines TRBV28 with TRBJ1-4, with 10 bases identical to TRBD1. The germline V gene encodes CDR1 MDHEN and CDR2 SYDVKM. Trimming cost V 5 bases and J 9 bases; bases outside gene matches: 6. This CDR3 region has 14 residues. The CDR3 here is CASSPRTGGKKLFF. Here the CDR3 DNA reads TGTGCCAGCAGTCCTCGGACAGGGGGTAAAAAACTGTTTTTT.

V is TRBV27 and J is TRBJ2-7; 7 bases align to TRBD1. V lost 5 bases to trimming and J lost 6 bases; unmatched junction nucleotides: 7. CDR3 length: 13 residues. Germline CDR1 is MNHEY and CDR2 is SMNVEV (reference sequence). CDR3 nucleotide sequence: TGTGCCAGCAGTAACCCTTACAGGGGCGAGCAGTACTTC. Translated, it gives CASSNPYRGEQYF.

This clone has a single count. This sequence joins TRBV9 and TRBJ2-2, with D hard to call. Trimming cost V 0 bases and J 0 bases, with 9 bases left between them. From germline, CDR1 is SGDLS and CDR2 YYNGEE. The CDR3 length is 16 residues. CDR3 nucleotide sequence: TGTGCCAGCAGCGTAGATACAGATGCGAACACCGGGGAGCTGTTTTTT. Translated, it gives CASSVDTDANTGELFF.

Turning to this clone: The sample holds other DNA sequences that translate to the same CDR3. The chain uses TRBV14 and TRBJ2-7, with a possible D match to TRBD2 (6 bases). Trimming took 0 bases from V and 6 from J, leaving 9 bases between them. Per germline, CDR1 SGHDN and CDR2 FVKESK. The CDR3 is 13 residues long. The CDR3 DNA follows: TGTGCCAGCAGCCAAGATCTCGGGGGCGAGCAGTACTTC. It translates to CASSQDLGGEQYF.

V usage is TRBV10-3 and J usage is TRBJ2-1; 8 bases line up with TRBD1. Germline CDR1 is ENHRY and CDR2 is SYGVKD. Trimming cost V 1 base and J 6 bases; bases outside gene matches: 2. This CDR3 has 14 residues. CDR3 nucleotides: TGTGCCATCAGTGAGTACACAGGGGGCAATGAGCAGTTCTTC. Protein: CAISEYTGGNEQFF.

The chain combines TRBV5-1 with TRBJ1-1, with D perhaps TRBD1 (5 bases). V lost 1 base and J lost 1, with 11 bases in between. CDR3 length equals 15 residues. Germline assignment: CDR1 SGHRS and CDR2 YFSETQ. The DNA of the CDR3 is TGCGCCAGCAGCTTGCCCTCCGGGGGGAACACTGAAGCTTTCTTT. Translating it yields CASSLPSGGNTEAFF.